The next 4 T cell receptor beta chains were all read from a single sample in a study of T cell responses to AZD1222 COVID-19 vaccine. Generated by immunoSEQ multiplex PCR, the TCRdb table keeps only in-frame clones and is missing some. The data hold about 170,000 clones, with 70% to 90% observed a single time. The sequenced sample was peripheral blood, obtained on day 0 of AZD1222 vaccination. These receptors were taken from an adult in good health.

The gene calls are TRBV5-4 and TRBJ1-3; 8 nucleotides agree with TRBD1. J lost 4 bases, V lost 3 bases, and 9 bases had no gene match. The germline V gene encodes CDR1 SGHNT and CDR2 YYREEE (reference sequence). CDR3 length: 16 residues. The CDR3 nucleotides are TGTGCCAGCAGCTACCAGGACAGGGTGGGAGGAAACACCATATATTTT. This codes for CASSYQDRVGGNTIYF.

The chain couples TRBV12-5 to TRBJ1-1; D unclear. The CDR3 runs 12 residues. Germline assignment: CDR1 LGHNT and CDR2 FRNRAP. Trimming took 7 bases from V and 2 from J, leaving 8 bases between them. As DNA, the CDR3 is TGTGCTAGTGCCGTGGATAACACTGAAGCTTTCTTT. This sequence encodes CASAVDNTEAFF.

As for this clone: A junction end diverges from the germline sequence, so it may reflect a read error. The chain links TRBV5-4 to TRBJ2-5; 7 bases align to TRBD2. Per the germline V gene, CDR1 is SGHNT and CDR2 is YYREEE (reference sequence). The CDR3 has 12 amino acids. The CDR3 is CASSLGTRLPHF. The DNA of the CDR3 is TGTGCCAGCAGCTTGGGGACTAGACTCCCCCACTTC.

The genes are TRBV4-2 and TRBJ1-1; D gene unclear. Between the trimmed V and J ends, which lost 1 base and 0 bases, there was a span of 9 bases. The V gene's germline CDR1 is LGHNA and CDR2 YNFKEQ. The CDR3 runs 15 residues. The CDR3 region has the DNA TGTGCCAGCAGCCAAGGCAGCCAATTGAACACTGAAGCTTTCTTT. Translating gives CASSQGSQLNTEAFF.